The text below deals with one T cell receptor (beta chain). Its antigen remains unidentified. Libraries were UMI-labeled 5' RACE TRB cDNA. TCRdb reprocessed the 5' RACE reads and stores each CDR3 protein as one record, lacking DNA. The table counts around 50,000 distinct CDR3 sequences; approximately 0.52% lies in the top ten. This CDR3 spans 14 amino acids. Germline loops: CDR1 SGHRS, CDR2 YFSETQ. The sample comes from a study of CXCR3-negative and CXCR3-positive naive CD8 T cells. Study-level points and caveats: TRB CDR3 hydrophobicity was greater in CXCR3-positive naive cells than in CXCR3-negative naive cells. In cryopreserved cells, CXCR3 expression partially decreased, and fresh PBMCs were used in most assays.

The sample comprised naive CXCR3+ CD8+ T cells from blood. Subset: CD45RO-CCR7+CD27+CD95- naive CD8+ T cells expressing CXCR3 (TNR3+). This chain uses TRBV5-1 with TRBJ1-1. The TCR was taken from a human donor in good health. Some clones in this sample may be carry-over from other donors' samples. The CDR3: CASSLSQGTTVAFF.